The rows below give T cell receptor beta chains drawn from one sample of a study of blood T cell repertoires in COVID-19. The assay was immunoSEQ multiplex PCR, and TCRdb's table has in-frame clones only and misses some. The repertoire holds about 190,000 clones, roughly 86% seen once, with around 23% in the top ten. Sequenced input: PBMCs or T cells enriched from blood (not recorded which). These receptors originate from a woman between 40 and 55 years old in a cohort exposed to, infected with or recovered from COVID-19 (not recorded which). Both conserved end residues are part of each CDR3. A D gene is named only where the DNA matches it firmly. Size is omitted from some rows. Given values are once, few, many or a class for expanded clones.

cdr3_aa: CASSYSGGADTQYF
cdr3_nt: TGTGCCAGCAGTTACTCCGGGGGGGCAGATACGCAGTATTTT
d_call: TRBD2
j_call: TRBJ2-3
v_call: TRBV6-5
clone_size: once

cdr3_aa: CASSEGEGSGNQPQHF
cdr3_nt: TGTGCCAGCAGTGAAGGAGAGGGTTCCGGCAATCAGCCCCAGCATTTT
d_call: -
j_call: TRBJ1-5
v_call: TRBV6-1
clone_size: -

cdr3_aa: CASSRGQGASQPQHF
cdr3_nt: TGTGCCAGCAGCCGGGGACAGGGGGCGTCACAGCCCCAGCATTTT
d_call: TRBD1
j_call: TRBJ1-5
v_call: TRBV11-2
clone_size: few

cdr3_aa: CSVEAGANTEAFF
cdr3_nt: TGCAGCGTTGAAGCAGGCGCGAACACTGAAGCTTTCTTT
d_call: -
j_call: TRBJ1-1
v_call: TRBV29-1
clone_size: -

cdr3_aa: CASTQFVGRSPSYEQYF
cdr3_nt: TGTGCCAGCACCCAATTTGTAGGGAGAAGTCCCTCCTACGAGCAGTACTTC
d_call: -
j_call: TRBJ2-7
v_call: TRBV28
clone_size: -

cdr3_aa: CASSEGQYNSPLHF
cdr3_nt: TGTGCCAGCAGCGAAGGACAGTATAATTCACCCCTCCACTTT
d_call: -
j_call: TRBJ1-6
v_call: TRBV5-4
clone_size: -

cdr3_aa: CASSLAGGGLNIQYF
cdr3_nt: TGTGCCAGCAGCTTGGCCGGGGGAGGGTTAAACATTCAGTACTTC
d_call: TRBD2
j_call: TRBJ2-4
v_call: TRBV5-8
clone_size: -

cdr3_aa: CASSWTGADGYTF
cdr3_nt: TGTGCCAGCAGTTGGACAGGGGCGGATGGCTACACCTTC
d_call: TRBD1
j_call: TRBJ1-2
v_call: TRBV27
clone_size: -

cdr3_aa: CASGLVGTGYMNTEAFF
cdr3_nt: TGTGCTAGTGGTTTGGTGGGGACAGGGTACATGAACACTGAAGCTTTCTTT
d_call: TRBD1
j_call: TRBJ1-1
v_call: TRBV12-5
clone_size: -

cdr3_aa: CASSVSGTGELFF
cdr3_nt: TGCGCCAGCAGTGTGAGCGGGACCGGGGAGCTGTTTTTT
d_call: -
j_call: TRBJ2-2
v_call: TRBV10-1
clone_size: -

cdr3_aa: CASSLAQRSGYTF
cdr3_nt: TGTGCCAGCAGCTTAGCGCAGAGGTCTGGCTACACCTTC
d_call: -
j_call: TRBJ1-2
v_call: TRBV7-9
clone_size: -

cdr3_aa: CASRSTGTGDYEQYF
cdr3_nt: TGTGCCAGCAGATCCACCGGGACGGGGGACTACGAGCAGTACTTC
d_call: -
j_call: TRBJ2-7
v_call: TRBV6-5
clone_size: -

cdr3_aa: CASSHTTSASSYNEQFF
cdr3_nt: TGCGCCAGCAGCCACACCACTAGCGCCAGCTCCTACAATGAGCAGTTCTTC
d_call: TRBD2
j_call: TRBJ2-1
v_call: TRBV4-1
clone_size: -

cdr3_aa: CASSLADSYEQYF
cdr3_nt: TGTGCCAGCAGCCTGGCAGACTCCTACGAGCAGTACTTC
d_call: -
j_call: TRBJ2-7
v_call: TRBV7-9
clone_size: once

cdr3_aa: CASSSPRGQNYGYTF
cdr3_nt: TGTGCCAGCAGCTCGCCCAGGGGGCAAAACTATGGCTACACCTTC
d_call: TRBD1
j_call: TRBJ1-2
v_call: TRBV7-9
clone_size: -

cdr3_aa: CASSQAAGTNTIYF
cdr3_nt: TGTGCCAGCAGCCAAGCGGCGGGAACAAACACCATATATTTT
d_call: -
j_call: TRBJ1-3
v_call: TRBV4-2
clone_size: -

cdr3_aa: CASSIGSSGGRETQYF
cdr3_nt: TGTGCCAGTAGTATAGGGTCTAGCGGGGGGAGGGAGACCCAGTACTTC
d_call: TRBD2
j_call: TRBJ2-5
v_call: TRBV19
clone_size: -

cdr3_aa: CASSFTSGGEVAHEQYF
cdr3_nt: TGTGCCAGCAGCTTTACTAGCGGGGGGGAGGTCGCCCACGAGCAGTACTTC
d_call: TRBD2
j_call: TRBJ2-7
v_call: TRBV7-8
clone_size: -

cdr3_aa: CASSQEAGTYNEQFF
cdr3_nt: TGCGCCAGCAGCCAAGAGGCAGGTACCTACAATGAGCAGTTCTTC
d_call: -
j_call: TRBJ2-1
v_call: TRBV4-3
clone_size: -

cdr3_aa: CASSLGASGGQRSTDTQYF
cdr3_nt: TGTGCCAGCAGTTTAGGAGCCAGCGGGGGGCAGCGAAGCACAGATACGCAGTATTTT
d_call: TRBD2
j_call: TRBJ2-3
v_call: TRBV27
clone_size: -

cdr3_aa: CASRPTGGGRQPQHF
cdr3_nt: TGTGCCAGTAGACCGACAGGGGGCGGACGGCAGCCCCAGCATTTT
d_call: TRBD1
j_call: TRBJ1-5
v_call: TRBV19
clone_size: -

cdr3_aa: CASSRTASVTGANYGYTF
cdr3_nt: TGTGCCAGCAGCCGAACCGCCTCCGTGACAGGCGCTAACTATGGCTACACCTTC
d_call: -
j_call: TRBJ1-2
v_call: TRBV7-9
clone_size: -

cdr3_aa: CASSVARDRRRYTEAFF
cdr3_nt: TGTGCCAGCAGCGTCGCCCGGGACAGGCGAAGGTACACTGAAGCTTTCTTT
d_call: TRBD1
j_call: TRBJ1-1
v_call: TRBV9
clone_size: many

cdr3_aa: CASSLALGAGGGNEQFF
cdr3_nt: TGTGCCAGCAGCTTAGCGCTTGGAGCGGGGGGTGGCAATGAGCAGTTCTTC
d_call: TRBD2
j_call: TRBJ2-1
v_call: TRBV7-8
clone_size: many

cdr3_aa: CASSPTGNTEAFF
cdr3_nt: TGCGCCAGCAGCCCGACGGGGAACACTGAAGCTTTCTTT
d_call: -
j_call: TRBJ1-1
v_call: TRBV5-1
clone_size: -

cdr3_aa: CAGSPGTTEAFF
cdr3_nt: TGTGCCGGCTCCCCAGGGACAACTGAAGCTTTCTTT
d_call: -
j_call: TRBJ1-1
v_call: TRBV5-4
clone_size: few

cdr3_aa: CASSQGSGTGYGYTF
cdr3_nt: TGTGCCAGCAGCCAGGGGTCCGGGACTGGCTATGGCTACACCTTC
d_call: -
j_call: TRBJ1-2
v_call: TRBV14
clone_size: -

cdr3_aa: CASSPAGGNQPQHF
cdr3_nt: TGTGCCAGCAGCCCGGCGGGGGGCAATCAGCCCCAGCATTTT
d_call: -
j_call: TRBJ1-5
v_call: TRBV5-5
clone_size: -

cdr3_aa: CASSPGVGTEAFF
cdr3_nt: TGTGCCAGTAGCCCAGGGGTTGGAACTGAAGCTTTCTTT
d_call: -
j_call: TRBJ1-1
v_call: TRBV19
clone_size: few

cdr3_aa: CASTALAGAYNEQFF
cdr3_nt: TGTGCCAGTACTGCTCTAGCGGGGGCCTACAATGAGCAGTTCTTC
d_call: TRBD2
j_call: TRBJ2-1
v_call: TRBV19
clone_size: -

cdr3_aa: CAISRDRGGETQYF
cdr3_nt: TGTGCCATCAGTAGGGACAGGGGAGGAGAGACCCAGTACTTC
d_call: TRBD1
j_call: TRBJ2-5
v_call: TRBV10-3
clone_size: -

cdr3_aa: CASSFGTGNGYTF
cdr3_nt: TGTGCCAGCAGTTTCGGGACAGGGAATGGCTACACCTTC
d_call: TRBD1
j_call: TRBJ1-2
v_call: TRBV27
clone_size: -

cdr3_aa: CASSLNSLNYGYTF
cdr3_nt: TGTGCCAGCAGTTTAAACAGCCTTAACTATGGCTACACCTTC
d_call: -
j_call: TRBJ1-2
v_call: TRBV28
clone_size: -

cdr3_aa: CASSEETFLSYEQYF
cdr3_nt: TGTGCCAGCAGTGAGGAGACCTTTTTATCCTACGAGCAGTACTTC
d_call: -
j_call: TRBJ2-7
v_call: TRBV2
clone_size: -

cdr3_aa: CASSESRGLHYGYTF
cdr3_nt: TGTGCCAGCAGTGAATCGAGGGGGCTGCACTATGGCTACACCTTC
d_call: TRBD1
j_call: TRBJ1-2
v_call: TRBV6-1
clone_size: -

cdr3_aa: CATSRDRGNTEAFF
cdr3_nt: TGTGCCACCAGCAGAGATCGAGGGAACACTGAAGCTTTCTTT
d_call: -
j_call: TRBJ1-1
v_call: TRBV15
clone_size: -

cdr3_aa: CASSRRQGVGGNEKLFF
cdr3_nt: TGTGCCAGCAGCCGCAGACAGGGAGTCGGAGGTAATGAAAAACTGTTTTTT
d_call: TRBD1
j_call: TRBJ1-4
v_call: TRBV3-1/TRBV3-2
clone_size: few

cdr3_aa: CASSPPRSGGARDTQYF
cdr3_nt: TGCGCCAGCAGCCCCCCGAGAAGCGGGGGGGCCAGAGATACGCAGTATTTT
d_call: TRBD2
j_call: TRBJ2-3
v_call: TRBV5-1
clone_size: -

cdr3_aa: CASREEGAVNTEAFF
cdr3_nt: TGTGCCAGTAGGGAGGAGGGGGCAGTGAACACTGAAGCTTTCTTT
d_call: TRBD1
j_call: TRBJ1-1
v_call: TRBV19
clone_size: -

cdr3_aa: CASSRDYQSTDTQYF
cdr3_nt: TGTGCCAGCAGCCGGGACTACCAGAGCACAGATACGCAGTATTTT
d_call: TRBD2
j_call: TRBJ2-3
v_call: TRBV2
clone_size: -

cdr3_aa: CASSESRGYGYTF
cdr3_nt: TGTGCCAGCAGTGAAAGCAGGGGGTATGGCTACACCTTC
d_call: TRBD1
j_call: TRBJ1-2
v_call: TRBV2
clone_size: -

cdr3_aa: CASKGGTSGAYNEQFF
cdr3_nt: TGTGCCAGCAAGGGTGGAACTAGCGGGGCCTACAATGAGCAGTTCTTC
d_call: TRBD2
j_call: TRBJ2-1
v_call: TRBV28
clone_size: -

cdr3_aa: CSVGGVSSYEQYF
cdr3_nt: TGCAGCGTTGGGGGGGTAAGTTCCTACGAGCAGTACTTC
d_call: -
j_call: TRBJ2-7
v_call: TRBV29-1
clone_size: -

cdr3_aa: CASSERGGHNQPQHF
cdr3_nt: TGTGCCAGCAGCGAGAGGGGGGGACACAATCAGCCCCAGCATTTT
d_call: -
j_call: TRBJ1-5
v_call: TRBV13
clone_size: -

cdr3_aa: CASSTLTGGEETQYF
cdr3_nt: TGTGCCAGCAGCACACTGACAGGGGGCGAAGAGACCCAGTACTTC
d_call: TRBD1
j_call: TRBJ2-5
v_call: TRBV6-5
clone_size: -

cdr3_aa: CASSLVAFRGNTEAFF
cdr3_nt: TGTGCCAGCAGCTTAGTCGCGTTTCGGGGGAACACTGAAGCTTTCTTT
d_call: -
j_call: TRBJ1-1
v_call: TRBV7-4
clone_size: -

cdr3_aa: CASSLTLAGNEQFF
cdr3_nt: TGTGCCAGCAGTTTAACCCTAGCGGGCAATGAGCAGTTCTTC
d_call: TRBD2
j_call: TRBJ2-1
v_call: TRBV27
clone_size: -

cdr3_aa: CASSLVDEQFF
cdr3_nt: TGTGCCAGCAGCTTGGTCGATGAGCAGTTCTTC
d_call: -
j_call: TRBJ2-1
v_call: TRBV5-5
clone_size: -

cdr3_aa: CASSDRGGYNEQFF
cdr3_nt: TGCGCCAGCAGTGATCGGGGAGGCTACAATGAGCAGTTCTTC
d_call: -
j_call: TRBJ2-1
v_call: TRBV10-1
clone_size: -

cdr3_aa: CASSSGTGGYEQYF
cdr3_nt: TGTGCCAGCAGTTCCGGGACAGGGGGCTACGAGCAGTACTTC
d_call: TRBD1
j_call: TRBJ2-7
v_call: TRBV28
clone_size: -

cdr3_aa: CASSLVVLAGITSTSYNEQFF
cdr3_nt: TGCGCCAGCAGCTTGGTCGTTCTAGCGGGAATAACTTCGACCTCCTACAATGAGCAGTTCTTC
d_call: TRBD2
j_call: TRBJ2-1
v_call: TRBV5-1
clone_size: once

cdr3_aa: CASNPGLHTEAFF
cdr3_nt: TGTGCCAGTAACCCTGGCCTGCACACTGAAGCTTTCTTT
d_call: -
j_call: TRBJ1-1
v_call: TRBV19
clone_size: -

cdr3_aa: CASSLGGRETETQYF
cdr3_nt: TGTGCCAGCAGCTTAGGAGGCCGGGAAACAGAGACCCAGTACTTC
d_call: -
j_call: TRBJ2-5
v_call: TRBV7-2
clone_size: -

cdr3_aa: CALMRGNTIYF
cdr3_nt: TGTGCCCTCATGCGGGGAAACACCATATATTTT
d_call: -
j_call: TRBJ1-3
v_call: TRBV11-2
clone_size: -

cdr3_aa: CASSRGTEAFF
cdr3_nt: TGCGCCAGTAGTAGGGGCACTGAAGCTTTCTTT
d_call: -
j_call: TRBJ1-1
v_call: TRBV5-1
clone_size: once